A single sample gave rise to the 4 T cell receptor beta chains below, sequenced in a study of PD-L1 blockade in urothelial cancer. Sequenced by immunoSEQ multiplex PCR; TCRdb stores in-frame clones only, minus some. The sample consists of roughly 56,000 clones, around 79% of them appearing once. Source: PBMCs, taken around atezolizumab (anti-PD-L1) treatment. These receptors originate from a man in his sixties or seventies with urothelial cancer.

V and J are TRBV2 and TRBJ2-7; D is unresolved. Germline V lookup: CDR1 SNHLY, CDR2 FYNNEI. Trimming removed 4 bases at V and 2 bases at J, with 6 bases between. This CDR3 is 12 amino acids long. CDR3: CASSAPAYEQYF. The CDR3 DNA reads TGTGCCAGCAGTGCCCCAGCCTACGAGCAGTACTTC. Full variable domain (outside the CDR3, taken from reference TRBV2 and TRBJ2-7): EPEVTQTPSHQVTQMGQEVILRCVPISNHLYFYWYRQILGQKVEFLVSFYNNEISEKSEIFDDQFSVERPDGSNFTLKIRSTKLEDSAMYFCASSAPAYEQYFGPGTRLTVT.

The rearrangement joins TRBV19 to TRBJ1-4, with D uncertain. CDR1 LNHDA and CDR2 SQIVND come from the germline V gene (reference sequence). The CDR3 has 12 residues. Trimming cost V 4 bases and J 8 bases, with 8 bases left between them. The CDR3 coding sequence is TGTGCCAGTAGTACCACCAGAGAAAAACTGTTTTTT. Translated: CASSTTREKLFF. Based on the CDR3 plus reference TRBV19 and TRBJ1-4, the full variable domain is DGGITQSPKYLFRKEGQNVTLSCEQNLNHDAMYWYRQDPGQGLRLIYYSQIVNDFQKGDIAEGYSVSREKKESFPLTVTSAQKNPTAFYLCASSTTREKLFFGSGTQLSVL.

The J gene is TRBJ2-7, the V gene TRBV6-6, with TRBD1 matching 9 bases. The trim removed 6 bases at V and 6 bases at J, leaving 6 bases unmatched. The germline V gene has CDR1 MNHNY and CDR2 SVGAGI (reference sequence). CDR3 length equals 13 residues. CDR3 DNA: TGTGCCAGCAGGCCCGGACAGGGGACCGAGCAGTACTTC. It encodes CASRPGQGTEQYF.

V usage is TRBV5-1 and J usage is TRBJ2-1; perhaps TRBD1 as D (5 bases). Germline-derived CDR1 and CDR2 are SGHRS and YFSETQ. V lost 2 bases, J lost 9 bases, and 9 bases lay in between. The CDR3 has 12 amino acids. CDR3 nucleotides: TGCGCCAGCAGCTTAGAGCAGGGTGAGCAGTTCTTC. Translating it yields CASSLEQGEQFF. Drawing the rest from reference TRBV5-1 and TRBJ2-1, the complete variable domain is KAGVTQTPRYLIKTRGQQVTLSCSPISGHRSVSWYQQTPGQGLQFLFEYFSETQRNKGNFPGRFSGRQFSNSRSEMNVSTLELGDSALYLCASSLEQGEQFFGPGTRLTVL.